The 8 T cell receptor beta chains below come from one sample, sequenced in a study of blood T cell repertoires in COVID-19. TCRdb's table, derived via immunoSEQ multiplex PCR, lists solely in-frame clones and lacks some. Of about 67,000 clones listed, roughly nine tenths were seen once; the top ten hold 3.5% to 5%. What was sequenced was peripheral blood. Receptors were obtained from a man aged 50 to 60 with active COVID-19.

V usage is TRBV15 and J usage is TRBJ2-7; 9 nucleotides agree with TRBD1. This CDR3 has 16 residues. Germline V gives CDR1 LNHNV, CDR2 YYDKDF (reference sequence). V trimming: 1 base; J trimming: 4 bases; junction bases outside the gene matches: 8. CDR3 nucleotide sequence: TGTGCCACCAGCAGAGTCCCCGGGACAGGGCGGTACGAGCAGTACTTC. Amino acids: CATSRVPGTGRYEQYF.

This rearrangement joins TRBV24-1 to TRBJ2-3, with D perhaps matching TRBD2 (6 bases). The germline CDR1 and CDR2 sequences are KGHDR and SFDVKD. Trimming stripped 6 bases from V and 6 bases from J, with 15 bases between. The CDR3 sequence is 14 residues long. The CDR3 is CATSSAGQRDTQYF. In nucleotides, the CDR3 is TGTGCCACCAGTTCTGCGGGGCAAAGGGATACGCAGTATTTT.

This chain uses TRBV16 with TRBJ1-3; D may be TRBD1 (6 bases). The CDR3 extends over 14 amino acids. Germline CDR1 KGHSY, CDR2 FQNENV. V gave up 0 bases and J gave up 13 bases, with 16 bases separating them. The CDR3, as DNA: TGTGCCAGCAGCCAATCTGCGACGGGTGACAGGATATATTTT. It is translated as CASSQSATGDRIYF. Full variable domain (missing parts from reference TRBV16 and TRBJ1-3): GEEVAQTPKHLVRGEGQKAKLYCAPIKGHSYVFWYQQVLKNEFKFLISFQNENVFDETGMPKERFSAKCLPNSPCSLEIQATKLEDSAVYFCASSQSATGDRIYFGEGSWLTVV.

DNA of the CDR3: TGTGCCAGCAGTTCCAGTGATGAGCAGTTCTTC. Protein product: CASSSSDEQFF. V gene TRBV6-5 combines with J gene TRBJ2-1; no definite D call. This CDR3 contains 11 residues. In germline, CDR1 is MNHEY, CDR2 SVGAGI. Trimming took 4 bases from V and 8 from J, leaving 6 bases between them.

J is TRBJ1-2 and V is TRBV7-9, with 11 bases lining up with TRBD1. Germline CDR1 SEHNR, CDR2 FQNEAQ (reference sequence). The CDR3 extends over 12 amino acids. V shed 6 bases and J 10 bases; nucleotides not matched to a gene: 4. CDR3 sequence reads: CASSSGQGAYTF. Here the CDR3 DNA reads TGTGCCAGCAGTTCAGGACAGGGGGCCTACACCTTC.

This chain connects TRBV2 to TRBJ2-1; D is perhaps TRBD2 (5 bases). The germline CDR1 and CDR2 sequences are SNHLY and FYNNEI. The V and J ends lost 3 bases and 0 bases respectively, with 9 bases between them. The CDR3 sequence is 15 residues long. This CDR3 reads CASSDRGGSYNEQFF. Here the CDR3 DNA reads TGTGCCAGCAGTGACCGCGGAGGCTCCTACAATGAGCAGTTCTTC.

The chain is built from TRBV24-1 and TRBJ1-4, with D possibly matching TRBD1 (6 bases). Germline CDR1 KGHDR, CDR2 SFDVKD. V lost 2 bases and J lost 2, with 23 bases in between. The CDR3 covers 20 residues. Here the CDR3 reads CATSDWFTRGEVRTNEKLFF. DNA for the CDR3: TGTGCCACCAGTGATTGGTTCACCAGGGGTGAAGTTCGTACTAATGAAAAACTGTTTTTT.

The chain combines TRBV15 with TRBJ1-3; D ambiguous. The CDR3 runs to 13 residues. Between the trimmed V and J ends, which lost 2 bases and 1 base, there was a span of 3 bases. Germline V lookup: CDR1 LNHNV, CDR2 YYDKDF (reference sequence). The CDR3 coding sequence is TGTGCCACCAGCAGACAATCTGGAAACACCATATATTTT. Translation gives CATSRQSGNTIYF.